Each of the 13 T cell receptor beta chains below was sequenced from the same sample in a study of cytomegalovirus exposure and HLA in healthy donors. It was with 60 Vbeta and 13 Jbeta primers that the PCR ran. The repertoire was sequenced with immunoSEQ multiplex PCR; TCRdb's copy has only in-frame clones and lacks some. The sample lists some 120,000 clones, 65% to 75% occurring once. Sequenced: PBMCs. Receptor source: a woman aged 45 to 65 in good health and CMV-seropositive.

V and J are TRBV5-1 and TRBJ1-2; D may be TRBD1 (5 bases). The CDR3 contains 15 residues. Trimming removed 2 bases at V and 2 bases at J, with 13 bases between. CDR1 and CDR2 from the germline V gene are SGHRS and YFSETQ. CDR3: CASSFETVPNYGYTF. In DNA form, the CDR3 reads TGCGCCAGCAGCTTCGAGACAGTCCCAAACTATGGCTACACCTTC.

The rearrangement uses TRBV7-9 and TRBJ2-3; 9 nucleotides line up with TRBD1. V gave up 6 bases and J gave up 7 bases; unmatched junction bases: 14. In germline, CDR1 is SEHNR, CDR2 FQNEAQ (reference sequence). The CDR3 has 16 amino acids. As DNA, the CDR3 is TGTGCCAGCAGTTGGTTGGGGACAGGGAGTTTGAATACGCAGTATTTT. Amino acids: CASSWLGTGSLNTQYF.

The CDR3 DNA follows: TGTGCCAGCAGTGCGGGACAGGGATACTACGAGCAGTACTTC. Translation: CASSAGQGYYEQYF. The chain combines TRBV6-1 with TRBJ2-7, with 9 bases identical to TRBD1. With 4 bases clipped from V and 3 bases from J, the junction kept 4 bases outside the gene matches. The CDR3 consists of 14 residues. Germline V CDR1 and CDR2: MNHNS, SASEGT.

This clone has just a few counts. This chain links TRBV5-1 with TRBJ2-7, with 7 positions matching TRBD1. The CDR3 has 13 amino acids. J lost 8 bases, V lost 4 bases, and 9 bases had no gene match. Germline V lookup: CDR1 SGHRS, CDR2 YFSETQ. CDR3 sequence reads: CASSPVSTGQQYF. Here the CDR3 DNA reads TGCGCCAGCAGCCCCGTTTCGACAGGGCAGCAGTACTTC. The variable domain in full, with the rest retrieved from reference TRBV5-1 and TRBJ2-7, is KAGVTQTPRYLIKTRGQQVTLSCSPISGHRSVSWYQQTPGQGLQFLFEYFSETQRNKGNFPGRFSGRQFSNSRSEMNVSTLELGDSALYLCASSPVSTGQQYFGPGTRLTVT.

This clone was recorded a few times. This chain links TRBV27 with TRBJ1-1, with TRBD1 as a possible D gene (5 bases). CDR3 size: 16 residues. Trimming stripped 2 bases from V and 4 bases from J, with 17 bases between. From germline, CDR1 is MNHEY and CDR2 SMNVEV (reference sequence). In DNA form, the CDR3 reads TGTGCCAGCAGTTTAGGTTTTAGGGCCGGGGGCACTGAAGCTTTCTTT. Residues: CASSLGFRAGGTEAFF.

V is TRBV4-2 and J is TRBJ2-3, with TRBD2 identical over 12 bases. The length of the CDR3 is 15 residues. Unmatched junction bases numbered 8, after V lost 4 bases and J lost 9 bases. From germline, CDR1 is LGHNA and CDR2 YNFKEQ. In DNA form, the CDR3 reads TGTGCCAGCAGCCCCGTGACTAGCGGGGGCCCGACGCAGTATTTT. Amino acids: CASSPVTSGGPTQYF.

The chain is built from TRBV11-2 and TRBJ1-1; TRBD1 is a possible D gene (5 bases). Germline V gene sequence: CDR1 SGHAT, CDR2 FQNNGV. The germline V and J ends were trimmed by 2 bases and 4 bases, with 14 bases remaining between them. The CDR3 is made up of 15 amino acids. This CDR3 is CASSLTAQGGTEAFF. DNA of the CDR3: TGTGCCAGCAGCTTAACGGCCCAGGGAGGCACTGAAGCTTTCTTT.

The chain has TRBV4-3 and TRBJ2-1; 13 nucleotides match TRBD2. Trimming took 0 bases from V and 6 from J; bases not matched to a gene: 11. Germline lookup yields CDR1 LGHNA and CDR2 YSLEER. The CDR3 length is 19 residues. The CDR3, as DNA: TGCGCCAGCAGCCAAGATCTTCGGACTAGCGGGGGATTACGCAATGAGCAGTTCTTC. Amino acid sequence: CASSQDLRTSGGLRNEQFF.

The CDR3 is CASSQELGPPIGGYTF. The CDR3 region has the DNA TGTGCCAGCAGCCAAGAATTGGGGCCGCCTATAGGGGGCTACACCTTC. This rearrangement joins TRBV4-2 to TRBJ1-2; D is possibly TRBD1 (5 bases). This CDR3 comprises 16 residues. Between the trimmed V and J ends, which lost 0 bases and 8 bases, there was a span of 19 bases. The germline V gene has CDR1 LGHNA and CDR2 YNFKEQ.

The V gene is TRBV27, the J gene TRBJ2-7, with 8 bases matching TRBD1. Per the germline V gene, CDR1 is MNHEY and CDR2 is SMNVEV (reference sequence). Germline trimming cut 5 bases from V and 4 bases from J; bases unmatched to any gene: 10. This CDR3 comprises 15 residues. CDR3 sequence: CASSKRQGSLYEQYF. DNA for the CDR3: TGTGCCAGCAGTAAGAGACAGGGGAGTTTGTACGAGCAGTACTTC.

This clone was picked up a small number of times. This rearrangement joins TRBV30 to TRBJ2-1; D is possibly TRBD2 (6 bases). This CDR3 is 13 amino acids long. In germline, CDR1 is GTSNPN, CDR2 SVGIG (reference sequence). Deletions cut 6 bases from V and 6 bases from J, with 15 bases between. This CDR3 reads CACAGPRGNEQFF. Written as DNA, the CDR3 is TGTGCCTGCGCCGGGCCGCGGGGCAATGAGCAGTTCTTC.

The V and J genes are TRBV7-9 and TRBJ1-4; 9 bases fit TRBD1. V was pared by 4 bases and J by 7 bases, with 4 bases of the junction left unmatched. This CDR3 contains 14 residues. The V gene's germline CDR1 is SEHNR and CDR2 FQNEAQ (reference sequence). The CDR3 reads CASSSGTGSEKLFF. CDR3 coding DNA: TGTGCCAGCAGCTCCGGGACAGGGAGTGAAAAACTGTTTTTT.

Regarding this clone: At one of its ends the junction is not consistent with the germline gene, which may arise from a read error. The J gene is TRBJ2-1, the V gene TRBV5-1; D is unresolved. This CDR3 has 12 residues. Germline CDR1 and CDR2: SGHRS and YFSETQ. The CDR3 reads CASSLSPNEQFF. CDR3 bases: TGTGCCAGCAGCTTGTCCCCGAATGAGCAGTTCTTC.